This T cell receptor (beta chain) was documented in a study of T-cell memory formation after mild COVID-19. Findings of the study overall: While clones contracting from day 15 to 85 were balanced between CD4 and CD8, later expanders leaned CD4+. Contracting CD4+ clones were located mainly in CM and EM, and CD8+ clones in EMRA. Within pre-infection memory, some responding clones were found, suggesting cross-reactive memory joined.

Of note for this clonotype: The antigen is undetermined.

One entry per CDR3 protein results from TCRdb running MiXCR on the 5' RACE reads. The table has about 200,000 distinct CDR3 sequences, roughly 18% seen once. Germline V gene data show CDR1 as MNHNS and CDR2 as SASEGT. Trimming shortened V by 5 bases and J by 9 bases, and 14 bases separated the two germline ends. This CDR3 is built from 14 residues. The chain recombines TRBV6-1 with TRBJ1-6; D perhaps matches TRBD1 (5 bases). Sequenced: PBMCs or a T cell subset sorted from them (not recorded which). The clonotype comes from an adult woman who had mild COVID-19 (a few samples of this study predate the infection). Cell type and time point are not known. The CDR3 reads CASSSRGWGSPLHF. CDR3 nucleotide sequence: TGTGCCAGCAGTAGTCGGGGCTGGGGTTCACCCCTCCACTTT.